The 25 T cell receptor beta chains given below trace back to one sample, sequenced in a study of shared clonotypes between healthy human individuals. Measured with immunoSEQ multiplex PCR; TCRdb has only the in-frame clones, and not every one. This sample carries hundreds of thousands of clones, 74% of them seen once, and the ten largest clones take 1.7%. The sample was memory CD4+ T cells sorted from blood. The subset is: CD45RA-negative fraction. All receptors come from a woman in her twenties or thirties in good health.

The CDR3 is CASSYKQTTEAFF. The CDR3 bases are TGTGCCAGCAGTTACAAACAGACCACTGAAGCTTTCTTT. J is TRBJ1-1 and V is TRBV6-5; no definite D call. This CDR3 comprises 13 residues. Germline V gene lookup returns CDR1 MNHEY and CDR2 SVGAGI. Trimming took 2 bases from V and 4 from J, leaving 8 bases between them.

The rearrangement uses TRBV5-8 and TRBJ2-5; 14 nucleotides match TRBD2. Germline V gene sequence: CDR1 SGHTS, CDR2 YDEGEE. J gave up 11 bases and V 10 bases, and 7 bases lay outside the gene matches. The CDR3 spans 12 residues. The CDR3 DNA follows: TGTGCCTCCGGGACTAGCGGGAGTATGCAGTACTTC. This gives the protein CASGTSGSMQYF.

The J gene is TRBJ1-1, the V gene TRBV5-1; 8 bases are a match to TRBD1. The germline gives CDR1 SGHRS, CDR2 YFSETQ. V gave up 6 bases and J gave up 0 bases; unmatched junction bases: 4. This CDR3 region has 14 residues. The CDR3 is CASKMGQVNTEAFF. The CDR3 DNA reads as TGCGCCAGCAAAATGGGACAGGTGAACACTGAAGCTTTCTTT.

A note on this clone: Other DNA sequences in this sample translate to the same CDR3. V gene TRBV7-6 combines with J gene TRBJ1-1, with no clear D. CDR3 length: 13 amino acids. The germline V and J ends were trimmed by 1 base and 1 base, with 4 bases remaining between them. The germline gives CDR1 SGHVS, CDR2 FNYEAQ. CDR3 nucleotides: TGTGCCAGCAGCTTAGGAGAGAACACTGAAGCTTTCTTT. Translation gives CASSLGENTEAFF.

This clone was counted many times. The rearrangement links TRBV2 to TRBJ2-6; D perhaps matches TRBD2 (5 bases). The V end lost 2 bases, the J end lost 2 bases, and 7 bases lay between the germline ends. Looked up from germline, CDR1 is SNHLY and CDR2 is FYNNEI. The CDR3 runs to 15 residues. The CDR3, as DNA: TGTGCCAGCAGTGAAACTAGGGCTGGGGCCAACGTCCTGACTTTC. This encodes CASSETRAGANVLTF.

This clone was found once. V gene TRBV28 combines with J gene TRBJ1-1; D is unclear. Trimming left V 5 bases short and J 2 bases short, with 15 bases between. The CDR3 contains 15 residues. Germline lookup yields CDR1 MDHEN and CDR2 SYDVKM. The CDR3 nucleotides are TGTGCCAGCAGTCACGGACGGACTGCTAACACTGAAGCTTTCTTT. Protein: CASSHGRTANTEAFF.

This chain uses TRBV11-2 with TRBJ1-1, with a possible D match to TRBD1 (6 bases). Germline V gives CDR1 SGHAT, CDR2 FQNNGV. The CDR3 length is 14 residues. Trimming cost V 1 base and J 3 bases, with 9 bases left between them. As DNA, the CDR3 is TGTGCCAGCAGCTTAGCAGGGGCGCACACTGAAGCTTTCTTT. Translating gives CASSLAGAHTEAFF.

The table lists this clone with a count of one. The chain recombines TRBV5-1 with TRBJ2-3; 11 bases line up with TRBD2. The J segment lost 2 bases and the V segment lost 4 bases, leaving 9 bases of the junction unmatched. The germline CDR1 and CDR2 sequences are SGHRS and YFSETQ. The CDR3 contains 17 residues. The CDR3 loop reads CASSKGLAVLITDTQYF. Written as DNA, the CDR3 is TGCGCCAGCAGCAAGGGACTAGCGGTCCTAATCACAGATACGCAGTATTTT.

The V gene is TRBV2, the J gene TRBJ1-5, with D perhaps matching TRBD1 (5 bases). This CDR3 is built from 14 residues. Germline V CDR1 and CDR2: SNHLY, FYNNEI. V lost 6 bases and J lost 3, with 12 bases in between. The CDR3 bases are TGTGCCAGCAGGGAAAGGGGAAACAATCAGCCCCAGCATTTT. Encoded protein: CASRERGNNQPQHF.

V gene TRBV6-1 combines with J gene TRBJ1-1; 7 bases are a match to TRBD1. Germline values: CDR1 MNHNS, CDR2 SASEGT. The ends lost 2 bases at V and 5 bases at J; junction bases unmatched: 5. This CDR3 comprises 14 residues. CDR3 DNA sequence: TGTGCCAGCAGTGAACAACAGGGGAGAACTGAAGCTTTCTTT. Its protein is CASSEQQGRTEAFF.

The chain links TRBV28 to TRBJ2-6; D is undetermined. Germline V gives CDR1 MDHEN, CDR2 SYDVKM. CDR3 length equals 15 residues. V dropped 5 bases and J dropped 2 bases, with 10 bases sitting between them. CDR3: CASSITTPGANVLTF. CDR3 nucleotide sequence: TGTGCCAGCAGTATAACAACCCCTGGGGCCAACGTCCTGACTTTC. Variable domain in full (rest from reference TRBV28 and TRBJ2-6): DVKVTQSSRYLVKRTGEKVFLECVQDMDHENMFWYRQDPGLGLRLIYFSYDVKMKEKGDIPEGYSVSREKKERFSLILESASTNQTSMYLCASSITTPGANVLTFGAGSRLTVL.

The V gene is TRBV13, the J gene TRBJ1-4; tentatively, D is TRBD1 (5 bases). This CDR3 contains 17 residues. Trimming removed 0 bases at V and 4 bases at J, with 15 bases between. Germline V gene lookup returns CDR1 PRHDT and CDR2 FYEKMQ (reference sequence). The chain's CDR3 is CASSLGQVHGFNEKLFF. In DNA form, the CDR3 reads TGTGCCAGCAGCTTAGGACAGGTCCATGGCTTTAATGAAAAACTGTTTTTT.

This clone has a single count. This chain joins TRBV30 and TRBJ2-1; D uncertain. Trimming stripped 0 bases from V and 2 bases from J, with 11 bases between. Looked up from germline, CDR1 is GTSNPN and CDR2 is SVGIG (reference sequence). There are 15 residues in the CDR3. CDR3 nucleotide sequence: TGTGCCTGGAGTGTACTCCGAAACGCCTACAATGAGCAGTTCTTC. Translating gives CAWSVLRNAYNEQFF.

The chain is built from TRBV30 and TRBJ2-5, with D tentatively TRBD1 (5 bases). The germline gives CDR1 GTSNPN, CDR2 SVGIG (reference sequence). Trimming removed 3 bases at V and 4 bases at J, with 12 bases between. CDR3 length: 13 residues. The CDR3 here is CAWRAGIVETQYF. In DNA form, the CDR3 reads TGTGCCTGGAGGGCAGGGATTGTAGAGACCCAGTACTTC.

The chain carries TRBV28 and TRBJ1-2, with a possible D match to TRBD1 (5 bases). From germline, CDR1 is MDHEN and CDR2 SYDVKM. This CDR3 has 15 amino acids. Between the trimmed V and J ends, which lost 5 bases and 4 bases, there was a span of 17 bases. The CDR3 DNA sequence: TGTGCCAGCAGTACCTCTGGGGCCGCCCCCTATGGCTACACCTTC. This encodes CASSTSGAAPYGYTF.

The chain employs TRBV12-5 and TRBJ2-1; D gene ambiguous. Germline V lookup: CDR1 LGHNT, CDR2 FRNRAP. V gave up 5 bases and J gave up 4 bases, with 3 bases separating them. This CDR3 has 11 amino acids. CDR3 nucleotides: TGTGCTAGTGGTGGGTACAATGAGCAGTTCTTC. Protein sequence: CASGGYNEQFF.

The chain recombines TRBV28 with TRBJ1-5; 8 bases map to TRBD1. The CDR3 loop spans 16 amino acids. In germline, CDR1 is MDHEN, CDR2 SYDVKM. Trimming at V came to 5 bases and at J to 4 bases, leaving 10 bases not matched to a gene. This chain's CDR3 is CASSPTGQGRNQPQHF. The DNA for the CDR3 is TGTGCCAGCAGTCCAACCGGACAGGGTCGGAATCAGCCCCAGCATTTT.

This chain links TRBV5-4 with TRBJ2-7, with unresolved D. The germline CDR1 and CDR2 sequences are SGHNT and YYREEE (reference sequence). This CDR3 is 15 amino acids long. Trimming took 0 bases from V and 2 from J, leaving 12 bases between them. Written as DNA, the CDR3 is TGTGCCAGCAGCTTGGGTCCGGGTTCGGCCTACGAGCAGTACTTC. This gives the protein CASSLGPGSAYEQYF.

This chain uses TRBV19 with TRBJ2-3; D gene uncertain. The CDR3 has 13 amino acids. Trimming removed 3 bases from V and 2 bases from J, with 6 bases in between. Germline V gene sequence: CDR1 LNHDA, CDR2 SQIVND (reference sequence). CDR3 sequence: CASSMYSTDTQYF. CDR3 DNA: TGTGCCAGTAGTATGTATTCCACAGATACGCAGTATTTT.

This chain joins TRBV5-1 and TRBJ2-6, with D perhaps TRBD1 (6 bases). The germline CDR1 and CDR2 sequences are SGHRS and YFSETQ. The CDR3 length is 16 residues. Trimming took 5 bases from V and 1 from J, leaving 13 bases between them. The CDR3 DNA reads as TGCGCCAGCAGTCCCGACAGGATATCTGGGGCCAACGTCCTGACTTTC. Amino acid sequence: CASSPDRISGANVLTF.

This rearrangement joins TRBV6-1 to TRBJ1-4; unclear D gene. The germline V gene has CDR1 MNHNS and CDR2 SASEGT. V was clipped by 4 bases and J by 7 bases, with 16 bases between them. The length of the CDR3 is 15 residues. CDR3 amino acids: CASSAGFLAGEKLFF. The CDR3 DNA reads as TGTGCCAGCAGTGCGGGATTCCTTGCCGGTGAAAAACTGTTTTTT.

This clone appeared a single time. The chain carries TRBV2 and TRBJ2-6; 7 nucleotides agree with TRBD2. Unmatched junction bases numbered 12, after V lost 4 bases and J lost 0 bases. CDR3 length equals 19 residues. Germline V CDR1 and CDR2: SNHLY, FYNNEI. The CDR3 bases are TGTGCCAGCAGTGGGACGGCGGGAGTAGCGTTCTCTGGGGCCAACGTCCTGACTTTC. Encoded protein: CASSGTAGVAFSGANVLTF.

The chain has TRBV28 and TRBJ1-1; D is ambiguous. Looked up from germline, CDR1 is MDHEN and CDR2 is SYDVKM. This CDR3 is 15 amino acids long. V was pared by 2 bases and J by 5 bases, with 15 bases between. The CDR3 here is CASSLMLGPGTEAFF. DNA for the CDR3: TGTGCCAGCAGTTTAATGCTTGGGCCGGGGACTGAAGCTTTCTTT.

The V call is TRBV5-5, the J call TRBJ1-2; the match to TRBD1 covers 7 bases. Per the germline V gene, CDR1 is SGHKS and CDR2 is YYEKEE (reference sequence). V was clipped by 1 base and J by 1 base; unmatched bases: 7. The CDR3 runs 16 residues. For the CDR3, the DNA is TGTGCCAGCAGCTTGTTGGGGACAGATCTTAACTATGGCTACACCTTC. Translating gives CASSLLGTDLNYGYTF.

The chain links TRBV28 to TRBJ2-7; the D is unclear. CDR3 length: 16 residues. Looked up from germline, CDR1 is MDHEN and CDR2 is SYDVKM. V shed 1 base and J shed 0 bases, with 13 bases lying between them. The CDR3 here is CASSLYSRPGSYEQYF. The CDR3 bases are TGTGCCAGCAGTTTATATTCTCGGCCAGGCTCCTACGAGCAGTACTTC.